The 10 T cell receptor beta chains listed next were all sequenced from one sample in a study of CD8 T cells in Susac syndrome. A quantity of about 0.5 to 1 ug RNA underwent reverse transcription using random hexamers. TCRdb re-analysed the immunoSEQ multiplex PCR reads in MiXCR, keeping a single row per CDR3 protein. The data contain about 130,000 distinct CDR3 sequences, around 94% of them singletons. The sequenced sample consisted of CD8+ T cells from PBMCs. These TCRs come from a human donor with Susac syndrome.

This sequence joins TRBV5-4 and TRBJ2-7; D unclear. CDR1 SGHNT and CDR2 YYREEE come from the germline V gene (reference sequence). Trimming shortened V by 0 bases and J by 0 bases, and 7 bases separated the two germline ends. The CDR3 loop spans 14 amino acids. DNA of the CDR3: TGTGCCAGCAGCTTGGATTTAGACTCCTACGAGCAGTACTTC. It yields the protein CASSLDLDSYEQYF.

V usage is TRBV6-1 and J usage is TRBJ1-2; D unclear. This CDR3 region has 16 residues. In germline, CDR1 is MNHNS, CDR2 SASEGT. Trimming stripped 6 bases from V and 0 bases from J, with 17 bases between. The CDR3 region is CASSPVVRVPNYGYTF. CDR3 nucleotide sequence: TGTGCCAGCAGCCCGGTCGTAAGAGTTCCTAACTATGGCTACACCTTC.

This clonotype appeared a single time. The chain recombines TRBV27 with TRBJ1-1, with 7 bases identical to TRBD1. With V trimmed by 8 bases and J by 8 bases, 11 bases remained unmatched. From germline, CDR1 is MNHEY and CDR2 SMNVEV (reference sequence). The length of the CDR3 is 13 residues. The CDR3 DNA reads TGTGCCAGCGGATACAGGGGCTATTCCGAAGCTTTCTTT. Its translation: CASGYRGYSEAFF.

This sequence joins TRBV10-3 and TRBJ2-7, with D perhaps matching TRBD1 (5 bases). V lost 2 bases and J lost 2, with 10 bases in between. The CDR3 sequence is 14 residues long. CDR1 ENHRY and CDR2 SYGVKD come from the germline V gene. The CDR3, as DNA: TGTGCCATCAGTGAGGGTGCAGGGACCTACGAGCAGTACTTC. It specifies CAISEGAGTYEQYF.

The V gene is TRBV12-3 or TRBV12-4, the J gene TRBJ2-7; no firm D call. This CDR3 contains 14 residues. With 3 bases removed from V and 0 bases from J, the gap between germline ends came to 9 bases. The CDR3 DNA sequence: TGTGCCAGCAGTTTGTTTCGGAACTCCTACGAGCAGTACTTC. It translates to CASSLFRNSYEQYF.

This clonotype has only one observation. V usage is TRBV7-9 and J usage is TRBJ2-5; perhaps TRBD1 as D (6 bases). V was cut by 4 bases and J by 5 bases, with 17 bases left in between. This CDR3 is built from 15 residues. Germline lookup yields CDR1 SEHNR and CDR2 FQNEAQ (reference sequence). The CDR3 spells CASSSSTGLRETQYF. CDR3 in DNA: TGTGCCAGCAGCTCTTCGACAGGCCTGAGGGAGACCCAGTACTTC.

The chain employs TRBV15 and TRBJ2-1; D is perhaps TRBD1 (6 bases). This CDR3 has 16 amino acids. Germline V gene lookup returns CDR1 LNHNV and CDR2 YYDKDF (reference sequence). Trimming took off 3 bases at V and 8 bases at J, with 20 bases between the two ends. CDR3: CATSSGQTQRSDEQFF. DNA for the CDR3: TGTGCCACCAGCAGTGGACAGACACAACGGTCGGATGAGCAGTTCTTC. The full variable domain, rest sourced from reference TRBV15 and TRBJ2-1, is DAMVIQNPRYQVTQFGKPVTLSCSQTLNHNVMYWYQQKSSQAPKLLFHYYDKDFNNEADTPDNFQSRRPNTSFCFLDIRSPGLGDTAMYLCATSSGQTQRSDEQFFGPGTRLTVL.

This sequence joins TRBV7-8 and TRBJ1-2; TRBD1 aligns across 9 bases. V shed 0 bases and J 5 bases; nucleotides not matched to a gene: 4. CDR1 is SGHVS and CDR2 is FQNEAQ in the germline V gene. The CDR3 is 15 amino acids. The CDR3 DNA is TGTGCCAGCAGCTTAGCCCGGACAGGGGTTTATGGCTACACCTTC. Translating gives CASSLARTGVYGYTF.

This chain uses TRBV20-1 with TRBJ1-1, with 8 nucleotides matching TRBD1. The CDR3 runs 14 residues. Germline V gives CDR1 DFQATT, CDR2 SNEGSKA (reference sequence). V was clipped by 3 bases and J by 4 bases; unmatched bases: 7. CDR3 residues: CSASEQGEATEAFF. The CDR3 DNA sequence: TGCAGTGCTAGTGAACAGGGGGAGGCCACTGAAGCTTTCTTT.

The rearrangement uses TRBV2 and TRBJ2-7, with D possibly being TRBD2 (7 bases). There are 16 residues in the CDR3. CDR1 and CDR2 from the germline V gene are SNHLY and FYNNEI. With 4 bases removed from V and 0 bases from J, the gap between germline ends came to 16 bases. CDR3 sequence (DNA): TGTGCCAGCAGTGTGGGGGGGCTCTATAGCTCCTACGAGCAGTACTTC. This codes for CASSVGGLYSSYEQYF.